The clone carrying this TCR beta chain has just a few counts. Its target is unknown. CD4+ T cells were isolated after approximately 10 days of culture. Either the mRNA-1273 or the BNT162b2 vaccine was given to participants as two doses. Vaccinees lacked prior SARS-CoV-2 infection and tested negative for nucleocapsid antibodies. This sample stems from a study of vaccination effects on CD4 cells after COVID-19. Study results and limitations: Healthy vaccinees' vaccine-induced clones included only 1 of 255 that recognized common cold coronaviruses.

The CDR3 covers 14 residues. Trimming took 6 bases from V and 8 from J; bases not matched to a gene: 8. CDR1 and CDR2 from the germline V gene are SNHLY and FYNNEI. The method was immunoSEQ multiplex PCR; TCRdb's version includes in-frame clones alone and lacks a portion of them. The table has more than 60,000 clones, 70% to 85% seen once. The TCR sequence derives from a human donor who received a COVID-19 vaccine. Sequenced here: CD4+ T cells from PBMCs cultured without peptide, sampled after COVID-19 vaccination. The gene calls are TRBV2 and TRBJ1-2; TRBD1 agrees at 11 bases. This CDR3 is CASSPGQGATGYTF. CDR3 coding DNA: TGTGCCAGCAGCCCAGGACAGGGGGCGACGGGCTACACCTTC.